One sample yielded the 21 T cell receptor beta chains listed below, sequenced in a study of T cell repertoires and HLA-DP antigens. Data came from immunoSEQ multiplex PCR; TCRdb stores just in-frame clones and leaves some out. The profile shows approximately 90,000 clones, around nine tenths of them singletons. Their target antigens are unknown. The sample consisted of CD4+ T cells from PBMCs. These TCRs come from a man aged 45-65 years in good health and CMV-seronegative.

CDR3 nucleotide sequence: TGTGCCAGCACCTTAGGGGACAGGGGGGACACTGAAGCTTTCTTT. The encoded protein is CASTLGDRGDTEAFF. The gene calls are TRBV28 and TRBJ1-1; 11 bases line up with TRBD1. The V gene's germline CDR1 is MDHEN and CDR2 SYDVKM. Unmatched junction bases numbered 7, after V lost 7 bases and J lost 3 bases. This CDR3 has 15 residues.

The gene calls are TRBV19 and TRBJ2-7, with D possibly TRBD1 on 6 matching bases. The CDR3 has 11 residues. Germline-derived CDR1 and CDR2 are LNHDA and SQIVND (reference sequence). Trimming cost V 8 bases and J 5 bases, with 10 bases left between them. CDR3 DNA: TGTGCCAGTGGCAACAGGGACGAGCAGTACTTC. It yields the protein CASGNRDEQYF.

The chain joins TRBV6-4 to TRBJ2-2; 12 nucleotides match TRBD2. The CDR3 spans 15 residues. J gave up 6 bases and V 5 bases, and 4 bases lay outside the gene matches. Germline values: CDR1 MRHNA, CDR2 SNTAGT. This chain's CDR3 is CASSTTSGGSGELFF. The CDR3, as DNA: TGTGCCAGCAGTACGACTAGCGGGGGTTCCGGGGAGCTGTTTTTT.

This chain joins TRBV7-2 and TRBJ2-7; possible D gene TRBD1, 5 bases. CDR1 is SGHTA and CDR2 is FQGNSA in the germline V gene. Trimming took 4 bases from V and 3 from J, leaving 13 bases between them. The CDR3 runs 14 residues. The CDR3 region is CASSSDSDLYEQYF. Written as DNA, the CDR3 is TGTGCCAGCAGCTCCGACAGTGACCTCTACGAGCAGTACTTC.

The V gene is TRBV21-1, the J gene TRBJ2-7; the table calls TRBD1, which could not be checked here. TRBV21-1 is given as a pseudogene. The CDR3 totals 16 residues. CDR3 in amino acids: CASSRKKQRGFDEQYF. CDR3 nucleotides: TGTGCCAGCAGCAGAAAGAAGCAGAGGGGGTTCGACGAGCAGTACTTC.

This rearrangement joins TRBV4-3 to TRBJ2-3; D unclear. Per germline, CDR1 LGHNA and CDR2 YSLEER. The CDR3 loop spans 13 amino acids. The V gene lost 1 base and the J gene lost 6 bases, with 8 bases spanning the gap. CDR3 bases: TGCGCCAGCAGCCAAGCGCTCGGGGATACGCAGTATTTT. Translation: CASSQALGDTQYF.

This clone has only one observation. V and J are TRBV5-4 and TRBJ1-6; D remains unclear. CDR1 SGHNT and CDR2 YYREEE come from the germline V gene (reference sequence). Trimming cost V 0 bases and J 8 bases, with 6 bases left between them. The CDR3 loop spans 13 amino acids. CDR3: CASSLEMDSPLHF. CDR3 nucleotides: TGTGCCAGCAGCTTGGAGATGGATTCACCCCTCCACTTT.

The chain couples TRBV2 to TRBJ2-7; a possible D gene is TRBD2 (7 bases). This CDR3 has 12 amino acids. The germline V and J ends were trimmed by 6 bases and 11 bases, with 17 bases remaining between them. Germline loops: CDR1 SNHLY, CDR2 FYNNEI. CDR3: CASRSSGGREYF. The DNA for the CDR3 is TGTGCCAGCAGGTCCTCGGGGGGCCGGGAGTACTTC.

The V and J genes are TRBV7-3 and TRBJ1-6; maybe TRBD1 (5 bases). Trimming took 5 bases from V and 13 from J, leaving 21 bases between them. Germline V CDR1 and CDR2: SGHTA, FQGTGA. The CDR3 runs to 15 residues. The CDR3 coding sequence is TGTGCCAGCAGCCGCGGGGGTGTCGGGGCTTTCCCCCTCCACTTT. It yields the protein CASSRGGVGAFPLHF.

Note on this clone: With a much larger clone just one base away, this may be a read error. The J gene is TRBJ1-2, the V gene TRBV6-6, with 9 bases lining up with TRBD1. The CDR3 sequence is 12 residues long. J gave up 5 bases and V 7 bases, and 2 bases lay outside the gene matches. The germline V gene encodes CDR1 MNHNY and CDR2 SVGAGI (reference sequence). The CDR3 nucleotides read TGTGCCAGCACCGGGACAGGGTATGGCTACACCTTC. Protein: CASTGTGYGYTF.

The chain carries TRBV5-4 and TRBJ2-7; 12 bases agree with TRBD2. Germline V lookup: CDR1 SGHNT, CDR2 YYREEE (reference sequence). This CDR3 contains 16 residues. After removal of 4 bases from V and 3 bases from J, the junction contained 8 bases not matched to a gene. CDR3 DNA: TGTGCCAGCAGCCCGGGGGGGACTAGCGGGCACTACGAGCAGTACTTC. Its translation: CASSPGGTSGHYEQYF.

The chain has TRBV4-1 and TRBJ2-7, with D maybe TRBD1 (6 bases). CDR1 is MGHRA and CDR2 is YSYEKL in the germline V gene. V lost 4 bases and J 4 bases, leaving 14 bases between the germline ends. This CDR3 spans 14 amino acids. The CDR3 DNA reads as TGCGCCAGCAGCCCCAAAAGAAGGGGGTACGAGCAGTACTTC. Encoded protein: CASSPKRRGYEQYF.

This clone was observed a few times. CDR3: CATGYVAGVAETQYF. CDR3 bases: TGTGCCACCGGTTACGTAGCGGGAGTTGCAGAGACCCAGTACTTC. The chain couples TRBV11-2 to TRBJ2-5; TRBD2 matches 9 bases. The junction had 13 bases not matched to a gene; V was cut back by 10 bases and J by 4 bases. The V gene's germline CDR1 is SGHAT and CDR2 FQNNGV. The length of the CDR3 is 15 residues.

CDR3 bases: TGTGCCAGCAGCCCTCGGACACTTAACTACGAGCAGTACTTC. Its protein is CASSPRTLNYEQYF. This chain connects TRBV7-9 to TRBJ2-7; a weak D match, TRBD1 (5 bases). The CDR3 runs to 14 residues. Trimming took 5 bases from V and 3 from J, leaving 14 bases between them. CDR1 and CDR2 (germline): SEHNR, FQNEAQ (reference sequence).

The chain uses TRBV4-3 and TRBJ2-1; D assignment may be TRBD1 or TRBD2 (6 bases each). The CDR3 is 15 amino acids. The germline V gene has CDR1 LGHNA and CDR2 YSLEER. V lost 0 bases, J lost 6 bases, and 12 bases lay in between. CDR3 in DNA: TGCGCCAGCAGCCAAGAGCCGGGGGCGCCCAATGAGCAGTTCTTC. This codes for CASSQEPGAPNEQFF.

Only a few counts were recorded for this clone. The genes are TRBV5-1 and TRBJ1-2; 7 bases fit TRBD1. V lost 0 bases to trimming and J lost 8 bases; unmatched junction nucleotides: 4. CDR3 length: 13 residues. Germline V gives CDR1 SGHRS, CDR2 YFSETQ. CDR3 protein: CASSLEGAAGYTF. Here the CDR3 DNA reads TGCGCCAGCAGCTTGGAGGGGGCAGCGGGCTACACCTTC. Full variable domain (remainder filled in from reference TRBV5-1 and TRBJ1-2): KAGVTQTPRYLIKTRGQQVTLSCSPISGHRSVSWYQQTPGQGLQFLFEYFSETQRNKGNFPGRFSGRQFSNSRSEMNVSTLELGDSALYLCASSLEGAAGYTFGSGTRLTVV.

Here the CDR3 reads CATSRDPADTQYF. Written as DNA, the CDR3 is TGTGCCACCAGCAGAGATCCGGCAGATACGCAGTATTTT. The rearrangement uses TRBV15 and TRBJ2-3; D remains unclear. The V gene lost 0 bases and the J gene lost 4 bases, with 5 bases spanning the gap. The CDR3 loop spans 13 amino acids. Germline assignment: CDR1 LNHNV and CDR2 YYDKDF (reference sequence).

This clone was seen more than once but under ten times. The chain couples TRBV4-1 to TRBJ2-1, with TRBD2 matching 16 bases. Germline assignment: CDR1 MGHRA and CDR2 YSYEKL. The CDR3 totals 19 residues. Trimming at V came to 4 bases and at J to 5 bases, leaving 11 bases not matched to a gene. The CDR3 coding sequence is TGCGCCAGCAGCCGCCCATTCCCGGGACTAGCGGGGGGGCACAATGAGCAGTTCTTC. It yields the protein CASSRPFPGLAGGHNEQFF.

As concerns this clone: The identical CDR3 is also encoded by other nucleotide sequences in the sample. The chain joins TRBV6-7 to TRBJ1-5; D ambiguous. TRBV6-7 is known as an ORF, though its function is uncertain. V lost 8 bases and J lost 5, with 16 bases in between. The CDR3 is made up of 14 amino acids. CDR3 residues: CASGPRAWDQPQHF. The CDR3 DNA reads as TGTGCCAGCGGCCCAAGGGCCTGGGATCAGCCCCAGCATTTT.

The genes are TRBV6-4 and TRBJ2-1; 7 nucleotides line up with TRBD1. CDR1 and CDR2 (germline): MRHNA, SNTAGT. CDR3 length: 14 residues. The trim removed 4 bases at V and 0 bases at J, leaving 0 bases unmatched. CDR3 DNA: TGTGCCAGCAGTGGGGACAGCTCCTACAATGAGCAGTTCTTC. Translated: CASSGDSSYNEQFF.

The chain combines TRBV4-1 with TRBJ2-5; 15 bases are shared with TRBD2. Germline V gene sequence: CDR1 MGHRA, CDR2 YSYEKL. V was clipped by 2 bases and J by 2 bases; unmatched bases: 6. This CDR3 is built from 18 residues. The CDR3 DNA follows: TGCGCCAGCAGCCAATTGGGACTAGCGGGGGGCGAACAAGAGACCCAGTACTTC. Translating it yields CASSQLGLAGGEQETQYF.